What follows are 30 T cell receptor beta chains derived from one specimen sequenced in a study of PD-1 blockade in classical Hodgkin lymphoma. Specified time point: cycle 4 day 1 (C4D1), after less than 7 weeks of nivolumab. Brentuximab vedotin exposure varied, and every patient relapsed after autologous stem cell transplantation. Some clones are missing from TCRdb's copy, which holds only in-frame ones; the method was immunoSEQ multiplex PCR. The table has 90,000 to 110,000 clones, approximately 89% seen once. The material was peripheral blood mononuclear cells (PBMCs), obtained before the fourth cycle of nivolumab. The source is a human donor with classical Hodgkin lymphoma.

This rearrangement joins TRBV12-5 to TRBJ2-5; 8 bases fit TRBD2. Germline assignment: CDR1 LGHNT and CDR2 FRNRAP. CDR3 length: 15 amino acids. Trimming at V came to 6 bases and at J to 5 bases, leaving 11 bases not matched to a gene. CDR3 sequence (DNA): TGTGCTAGTGGCAAACCACAAGCGGGAGAGGAGACCCAGTACTTC. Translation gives CASGKPQAGEETQYF. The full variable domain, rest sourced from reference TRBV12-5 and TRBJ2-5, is DARVTQTPRHKVTEMGQEVTMRCQPILGHNTVFWYRQTMMQGLELLAYFRNRAPLDDSGMPKDRFSAEMPDATLATLKIQPSEPRDSAVYFCASGKPQAGEETQYFGPGTRLLVL.

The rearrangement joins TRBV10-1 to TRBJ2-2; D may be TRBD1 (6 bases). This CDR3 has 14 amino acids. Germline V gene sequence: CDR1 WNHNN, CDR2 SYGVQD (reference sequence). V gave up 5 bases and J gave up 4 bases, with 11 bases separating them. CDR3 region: CASSSQQGTGELFF. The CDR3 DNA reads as TGCGCCAGCAGTAGCCAACAGGGCACCGGGGAGCTGTTTTTT.

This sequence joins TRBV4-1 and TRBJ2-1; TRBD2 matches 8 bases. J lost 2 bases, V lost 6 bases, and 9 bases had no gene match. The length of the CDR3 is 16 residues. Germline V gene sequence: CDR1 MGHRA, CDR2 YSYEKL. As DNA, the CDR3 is TGCGCCAGCAGTCTTCAACTAGCGGAGGCCTACAATGAGCAGTTCTTC. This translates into CASSLQLAEAYNEQFF.

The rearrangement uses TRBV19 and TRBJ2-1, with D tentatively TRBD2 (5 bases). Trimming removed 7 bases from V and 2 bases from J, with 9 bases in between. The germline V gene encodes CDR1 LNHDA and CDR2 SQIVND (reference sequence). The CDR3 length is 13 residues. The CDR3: CASNEGAYNEQFF. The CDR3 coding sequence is TGTGCCAGTAACGAGGGTGCCTACAATGAGCAGTTCTTC. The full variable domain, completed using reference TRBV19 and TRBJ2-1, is DGGITQSPKYLFRKEGQNVTLSCEQNLNHDAMYWYRQDPGQGLRLIYYSQIVNDFQKGDIAEGYSVSREKKESFPLTVTSAQKNPTAFYLCASNEGAYNEQFFGPGTRLTVL.

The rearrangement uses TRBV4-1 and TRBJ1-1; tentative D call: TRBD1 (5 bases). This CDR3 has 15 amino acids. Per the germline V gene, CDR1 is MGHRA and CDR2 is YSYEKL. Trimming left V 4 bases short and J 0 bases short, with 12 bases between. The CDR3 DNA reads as TGCGCCAGCAGCCCACAACGGGACCTGAACACTGAAGCTTTCTTT. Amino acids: CASSPQRDLNTEAFF.

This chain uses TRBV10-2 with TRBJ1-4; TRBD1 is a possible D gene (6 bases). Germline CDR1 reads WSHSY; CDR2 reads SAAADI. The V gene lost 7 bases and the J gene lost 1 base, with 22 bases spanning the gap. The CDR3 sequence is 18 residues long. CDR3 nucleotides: TGCGCCAGCACCCCGGGACACTACCTGTTAGGAACTAATGAAAAACTGTTTTTT. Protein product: CASTPGHYLLGTNEKLFF.

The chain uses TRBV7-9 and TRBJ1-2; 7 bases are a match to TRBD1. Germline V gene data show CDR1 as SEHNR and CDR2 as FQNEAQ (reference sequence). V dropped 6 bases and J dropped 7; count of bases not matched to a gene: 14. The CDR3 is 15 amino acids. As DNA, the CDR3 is TGTGCCAGCAGTTTAATTATAGGGGGCGATGGTGGCTACACCTTC. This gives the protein CASSLIIGGDGGYTF. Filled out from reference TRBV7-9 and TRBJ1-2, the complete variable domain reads DTGVSQNPRHKITKRGQNVTFRCDPISEHNRLYWYRQTLGQGPEFLTYFQNEAQLEKSRLLSDRFSAERPKGSFSTLEIQRTEQGDSAMYLCASSLIIGGDGGYTFGSGTRLTVV.

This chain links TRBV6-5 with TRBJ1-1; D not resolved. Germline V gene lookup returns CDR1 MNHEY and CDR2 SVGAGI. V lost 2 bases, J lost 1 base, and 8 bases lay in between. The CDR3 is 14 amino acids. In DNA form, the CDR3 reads TGTGCCAGCAGTTACGGTTGGGGGAACACTGAAGCTTTCTTT. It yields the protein CASSYGWGNTEAFF.

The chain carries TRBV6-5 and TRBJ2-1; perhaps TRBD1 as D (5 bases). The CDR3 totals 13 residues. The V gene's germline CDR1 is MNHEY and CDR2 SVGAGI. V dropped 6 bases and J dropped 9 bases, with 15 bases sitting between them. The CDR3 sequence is CASSQGASSEQFF. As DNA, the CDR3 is TGTGCCAGCAGCCAGGGCGCGAGCAGTGAGCAGTTCTTC.

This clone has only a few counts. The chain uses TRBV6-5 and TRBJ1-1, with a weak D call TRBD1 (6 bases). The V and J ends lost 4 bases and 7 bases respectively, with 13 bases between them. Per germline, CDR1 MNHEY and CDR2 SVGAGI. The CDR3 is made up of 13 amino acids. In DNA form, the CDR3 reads TGTGCCAGCAGTTCGGACAGAACGAATGAAGCTTTCTTT. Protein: CASSSDRTNEAFF.

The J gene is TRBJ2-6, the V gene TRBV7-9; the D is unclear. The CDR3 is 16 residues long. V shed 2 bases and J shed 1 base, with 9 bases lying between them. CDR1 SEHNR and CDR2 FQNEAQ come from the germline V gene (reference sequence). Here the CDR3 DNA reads TGTGCCAGCAGCTTAACCCGGAGTTCTGGGGCCAACGTCCTGACTTTC. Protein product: CASSLTRSSGANVLTF.

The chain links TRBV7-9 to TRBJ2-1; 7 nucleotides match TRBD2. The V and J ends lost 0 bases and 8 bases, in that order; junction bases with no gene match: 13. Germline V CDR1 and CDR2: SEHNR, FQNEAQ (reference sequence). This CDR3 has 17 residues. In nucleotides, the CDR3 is TGTGCCAGCAGCTTAGCGTCGCGGGAGTATGCAGTAGATGAGCAGTTCTTC. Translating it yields CASSLASREYAVDEQFF.

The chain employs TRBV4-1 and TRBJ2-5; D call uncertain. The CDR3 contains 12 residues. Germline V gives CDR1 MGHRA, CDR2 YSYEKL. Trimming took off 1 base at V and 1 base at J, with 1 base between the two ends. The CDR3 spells CASSQAQETQYF. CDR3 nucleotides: TGCGCCAGCAGCCAAGCCCAAGAGACCCAGTACTTC.

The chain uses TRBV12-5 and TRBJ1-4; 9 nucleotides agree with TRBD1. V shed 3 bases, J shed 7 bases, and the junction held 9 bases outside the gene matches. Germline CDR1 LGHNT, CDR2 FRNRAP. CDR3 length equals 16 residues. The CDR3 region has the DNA TGTGCTAGTGGTTTAGAAGTGGGGACAGGGACTGAAAAACTGTTTTTT. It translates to CASGLEVGTGTEKLFF.

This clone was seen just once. CDR3 in amino acids: CASSLQGSSYNEQFF. The DNA for the CDR3 is TGTGCCAGCAGCTTACAGGGGAGCTCCTACAATGAGCAGTTCTTC. This chain uses TRBV7-2 with TRBJ2-1; TRBD1 is a possible D gene (6 bases). The CDR3 covers 15 residues. Germline V lookup: CDR1 SGHTA, CDR2 FQGNSA. Between the trimmed V and J ends, which lost 2 bases and 0 bases, there was a span of 8 bases.

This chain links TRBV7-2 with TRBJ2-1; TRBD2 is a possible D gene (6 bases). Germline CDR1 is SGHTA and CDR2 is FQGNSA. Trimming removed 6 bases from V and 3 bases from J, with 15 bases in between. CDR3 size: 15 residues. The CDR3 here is CASRKGGIYYNEQFF. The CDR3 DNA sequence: TGTGCCAGCAGAAAGGGCGGGATATACTACAATGAGCAGTTCTTC.

The CDR3 nucleotides are TGTGCCAGCAACAGGGGACAGCTGAACACTGAAGCTTTCTTT. It is translated as CASNRGQLNTEAFF. The chain employs TRBV6-5 and TRBJ1-1; 7 positions agree with TRBD1. V dropped 7 bases and J dropped 0; count of bases not matched to a gene: 5. This CDR3 spans 14 amino acids. Per the germline V gene, CDR1 is MNHEY and CDR2 is SVGAGI.

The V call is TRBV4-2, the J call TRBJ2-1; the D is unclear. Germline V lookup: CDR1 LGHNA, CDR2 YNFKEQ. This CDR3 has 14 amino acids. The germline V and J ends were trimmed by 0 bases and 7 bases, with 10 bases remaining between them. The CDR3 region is CASSQDASLNEQFF. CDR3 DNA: TGTGCCAGCAGCCAAGACGCGTCGCTTAATGAGCAGTTCTTC.

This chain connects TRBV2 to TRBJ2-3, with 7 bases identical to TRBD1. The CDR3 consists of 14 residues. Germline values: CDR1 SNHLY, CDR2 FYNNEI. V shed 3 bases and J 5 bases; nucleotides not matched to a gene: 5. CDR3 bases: TGTGCCAGCAGTGACGACAGGGCAATAGATACGCAGTATTTT. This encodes CASSDDRAIDTQYF.

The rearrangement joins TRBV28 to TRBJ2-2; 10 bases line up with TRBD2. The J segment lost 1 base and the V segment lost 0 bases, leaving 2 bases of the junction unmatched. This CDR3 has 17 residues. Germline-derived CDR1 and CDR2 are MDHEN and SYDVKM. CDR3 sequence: CASSLWASGGNTGELFF. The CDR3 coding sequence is TGTGCCAGCAGTTTATGGGCTAGCGGGGGGAACACCGGGGAGCTGTTTTTT.

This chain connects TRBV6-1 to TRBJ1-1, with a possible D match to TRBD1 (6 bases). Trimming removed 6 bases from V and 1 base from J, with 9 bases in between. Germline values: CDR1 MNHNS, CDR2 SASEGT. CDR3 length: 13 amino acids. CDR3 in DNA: TGTGCCAGCAGCTGGGGACAGAACACTGAAGCTTTCTTT. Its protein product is CASSWGQNTEAFF.

CDR3 sequence: CASSHKLAGGLDEQFF. The CDR3 region has the DNA TGTGCCAGCAGCCATAAACTAGCGGGAGGGTTGGATGAGCAGTTCTTC. The gene calls are TRBV5-4 and TRBJ2-1; 13 nucleotides agree with TRBD2. Unmatched junction bases numbered 9, after V lost 4 bases and J lost 8 bases. CDR1 is SGHNT and CDR2 is YYREEE in the germline V gene (reference sequence). CDR3 length: 16 amino acids.

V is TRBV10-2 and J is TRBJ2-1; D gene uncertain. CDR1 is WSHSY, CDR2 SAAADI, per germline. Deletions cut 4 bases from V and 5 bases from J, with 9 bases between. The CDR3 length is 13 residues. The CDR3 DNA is TGCGCCAGCAGTGTAACGGGTAACAATGAGCAGTTCTTC. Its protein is CASSVTGNNEQFF.

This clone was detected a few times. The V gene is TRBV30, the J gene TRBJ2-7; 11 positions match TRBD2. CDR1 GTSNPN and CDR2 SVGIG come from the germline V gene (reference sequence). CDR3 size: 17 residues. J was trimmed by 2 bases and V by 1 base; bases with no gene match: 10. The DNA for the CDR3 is TGTGCCTGGAGTGCCGGGGGACTAGCGGACCGCACCTACGAGCAGTACTTC. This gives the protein CAWSAGGLADRTYEQYF.

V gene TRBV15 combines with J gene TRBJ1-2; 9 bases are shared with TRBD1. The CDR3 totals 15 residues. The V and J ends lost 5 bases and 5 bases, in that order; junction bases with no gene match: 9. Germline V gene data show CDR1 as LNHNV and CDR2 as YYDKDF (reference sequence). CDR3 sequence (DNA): TGTGCCACCAGCCCAGCACAGGGGGCCGGTTATGGCTACACCTTC. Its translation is CATSPAQGAGYGYTF.

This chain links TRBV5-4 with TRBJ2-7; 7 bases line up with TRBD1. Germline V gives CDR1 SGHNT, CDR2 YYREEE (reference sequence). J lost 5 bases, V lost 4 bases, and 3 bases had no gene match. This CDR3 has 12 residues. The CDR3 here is CASSLTGNEQYF. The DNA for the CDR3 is TGTGCCAGCAGCCTGACAGGGAACGAGCAGTACTTC.

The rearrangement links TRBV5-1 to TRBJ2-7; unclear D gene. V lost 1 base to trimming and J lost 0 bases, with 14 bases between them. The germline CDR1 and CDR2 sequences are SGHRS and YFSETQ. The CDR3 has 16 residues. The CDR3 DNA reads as TGCGCCAGCAGCTTGATTTCTGCGAGGAGCTCCTACGAGCAGTACTTC. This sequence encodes CASSLISARSSYEQYF. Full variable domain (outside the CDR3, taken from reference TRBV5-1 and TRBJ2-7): KAGVTQTPRYLIKTRGQQVTLSCSPISGHRSVSWYQQTPGQGLQFLFEYFSETQRNKGNFPGRFSGRQFSNSRSEMNVSTLELGDSALYLCASSLISARSSYEQYFGPGTRLTVT.

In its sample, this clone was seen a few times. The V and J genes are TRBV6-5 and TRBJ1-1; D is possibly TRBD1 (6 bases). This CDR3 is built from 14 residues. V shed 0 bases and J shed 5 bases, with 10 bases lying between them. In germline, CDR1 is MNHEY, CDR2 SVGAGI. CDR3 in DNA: TGTGCCAGCAGTTACTCGCTAGGGGGGACTGAAGCTTTCTTT. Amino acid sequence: CASSYSLGGTEAFF.

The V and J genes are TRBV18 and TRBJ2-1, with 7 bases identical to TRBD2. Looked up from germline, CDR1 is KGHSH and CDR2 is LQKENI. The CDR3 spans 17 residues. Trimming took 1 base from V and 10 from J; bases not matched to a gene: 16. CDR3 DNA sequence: TGTGCCAGCTCACCACTCCTTGCCCTAGCGGAGGTGGGGGAGCAGTTCTTC. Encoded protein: CASSPLLALAEVGEQFF.

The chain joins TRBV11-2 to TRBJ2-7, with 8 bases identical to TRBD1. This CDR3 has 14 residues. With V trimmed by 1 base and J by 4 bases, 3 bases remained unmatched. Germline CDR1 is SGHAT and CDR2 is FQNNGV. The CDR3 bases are TGTGCCAGCAGCTTAGCAGGGGGCAATTACGAGCAGTACTTC. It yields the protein CASSLAGGNYEQYF.